The entry below gives a single TCR beta chain sequence along with its context. There is no known antigen for this receptor. Base qualities are missing; no much larger clone stands one base away. The data originate from a study of T cells after yellow fever vaccination (dated by TCRdb to the late 2010s). With respect to the entire study: The SMART-Seq v4 Ultra Low Input RNA kit was used to prepare libraries from fractions with low cell numbers. Blood was collected at multiple timepoints before and after primary and secondary immunization, and bulk PBMC replicates and cell subsets were isolated. To track T-cell clones before and after primary and booster YFV17D yellow fever vaccination, bulk TCR alpha and beta repertoires were sequenced longitudinally. Two healthy male donors made up the cohort, one aged 18 to 30 years and the other aged 30 to 40 years.

The sample was run on an Illumina NovaSeq 6000. Synthesis of TCR cDNA relied on 5'RACE template switching, a step that introduced a universal primer site along with unique molecular identifiers. cDNA synthesis was primed from both the TCR alpha and TCR beta constant segments. Libraries were amplified in two PCR steps, with sample barcodes and sequencing adapters added in the second step. Sequencing of libraries was performed on Illumina HiSeq 2500 (2x100 bp) or NovaSeq (2x150 bp). The study's processing was this. MIGEC was used to demultiplex reads and collapse the reads into UMI consensus sequences, and MiXCR was used for V(D)J alignment. Vaccine-responding clonotypes were defined with edgeR using replicate PBMC samples, requiring FDR below 0.01 and a log2 fold change above 5 up to day 15. Each bulk clonotype was labeled CD4 or CD8 based on which sequenced repertoire, CD4 or CD8, contained the clonotype at higher abundance. TCRdb handled the public reads itself, with Q25 trimming in fastp and clone calling in MiXCR, and kept productive beta chains. Each entry is one CDR3 protein sequence, shown with its most common DNA and genes. TCRdb's processing, not the authors', yielded these V and J calls. The sample data list 280,000 or so distinct CDR3 sequences, and 8.7% of these were observed just once. The ten largest clones represent over 3% of the sample.

The sample's treatment or condition label is to be understood as: live attenuated yellow fever vaccine strain. PBMCs were isolated from peripheral blood using a standard Ficoll-Paque protocol. CD4 and CD8 T-cell fractions were isolated with Dynabeads CD4 and CD8 positive selection kits. TriZol was used to extract RNA from bulk PBMCs, CD4 and CD8 fractions, and dextramer-positive and dextramer-negative fractions. Overall results and qualifications from the work: Because only two donors were included in the study, the extent to which the findings can be generalized is limited. Computational filtering was required because FACS-sorted repertoires could contain abundant contaminating clonotypes from the bulk population. Most clones expanded after primary vaccination were re-detected after the booster (almost 97% of CD4 and roughly 85% of CD8), suggesting broad memory maintenance. A small share of clonotypes occurred in both CD4 and CD8 compartments, likely arising from convergent recombination. Compared with the primary T-cell response, the secondary T-cell response was faster but weaker, reaching its peak on day 5 rather than on day 15.

Its CDR3 holds 14 amino acids, cysteine through phenylalanine. CDR3 DNA only is kept here, 42 bases in frame from base 1. The junction carries 13 bases between V and J, which are trimmed by 4 bases and 4 bases respectively. This receptor was identified in a young man who received the YFV17D yellow fever vaccine. The chain was built from TRBV12-3 or TRBV12-4 and TRBJ1-2; there is no confident call for the D gene. The input for sequencing was CD4+ T cells sorted from PBMCs, taken 5 days after the yellow fever booster vaccination. Here the CDR3 is given as CASSSAQEGYGYTF. The bases are TGTGCCAGCAGTTCAGCCCAGGAGGGCTATGGCTACACCTTC.